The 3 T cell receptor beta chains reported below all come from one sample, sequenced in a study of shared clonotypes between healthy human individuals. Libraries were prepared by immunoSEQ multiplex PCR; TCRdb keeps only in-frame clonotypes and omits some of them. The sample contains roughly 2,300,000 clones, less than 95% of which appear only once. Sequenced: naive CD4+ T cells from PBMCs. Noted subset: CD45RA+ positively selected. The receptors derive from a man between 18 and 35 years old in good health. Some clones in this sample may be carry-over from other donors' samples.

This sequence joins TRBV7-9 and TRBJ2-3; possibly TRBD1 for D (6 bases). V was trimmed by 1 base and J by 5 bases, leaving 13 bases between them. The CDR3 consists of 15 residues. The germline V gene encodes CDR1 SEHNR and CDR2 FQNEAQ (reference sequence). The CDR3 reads CASSLDTGMGDTQYF. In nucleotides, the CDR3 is TGTGCCAGCAGCTTAGACACAGGGATGGGAGATACGCAGTATTTT. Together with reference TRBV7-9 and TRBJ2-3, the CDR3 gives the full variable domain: DTGVSQNPRHKITKRGQNVTFRCDPISEHNRLYWYRQTLGQGPEFLTYFQNEAQLEKSRLLSDRFSAERPKGSFSTLEIQRTEQGDSAMYLCASSLDTGMGDTQYFGPGTRLTVL.

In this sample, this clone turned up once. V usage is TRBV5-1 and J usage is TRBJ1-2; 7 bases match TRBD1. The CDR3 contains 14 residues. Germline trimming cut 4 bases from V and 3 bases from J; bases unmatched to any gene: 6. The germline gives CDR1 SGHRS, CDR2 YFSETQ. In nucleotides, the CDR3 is TGCGCCAGCAGCAGGGGACAGCAAGACTATGGCTACACCTTC. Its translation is CASSRGQQDYGYTF.

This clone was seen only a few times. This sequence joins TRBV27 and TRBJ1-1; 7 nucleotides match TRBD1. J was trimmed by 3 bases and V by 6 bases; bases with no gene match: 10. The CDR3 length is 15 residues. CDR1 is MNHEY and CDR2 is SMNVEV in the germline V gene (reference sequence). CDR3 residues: CASSPVQGQDTEAFF. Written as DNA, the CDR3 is TGTGCCAGCAGCCCGGTACAGGGGCAGGACACTGAAGCTTTCTTT.